Shown below are 19 T cell receptor beta chains from a single sample sequenced in a study of CD8+CD57+ T cells in acquired aplastic anemia. Patients sequenced had flow cytometry evidence of CD8+CD57+ cell expansion. Genomic DNA, the template, was used for profiling of the TCR beta VDJ and CDR3. One entry per CDR3 protein results from TCRdb running MiXCR on the reads. The sample shows 150,000 to 200,000 distinct CDR3 sequences, under 55% of them seen only once. Sequencing input: sorted CD4+, CD8+, or CD8+CD57+ T cells (not recorded which) from PBMCs. The receptors were gathered from a human donor with aplastic anemia.

This clonotype appeared many times. This chain uses TRBV5-1 with TRBJ1-6; maybe TRBD1 (5 bases). V was trimmed by 0 bases and J by 6 bases, leaving 10 bases between them. Germline CDR1 SGHRS, CDR2 YFSETQ. The CDR3 has 15 residues. CDR3 protein: CASSLEGPLNSPLHF. In DNA, the CDR3 is TGCGCCAGCAGCTTGGAGGGACCACTTAATTCACCCCTCCACTTT.

The sample holds many counts of this clonotype. This chain connects TRBV24-1 to TRBJ1-2, with a weak D call TRBD1 (6 bases). Germline CDR1 is KGHDR and CDR2 is SFDVKD. The CDR3 has 14 residues. Trimming took off 4 bases at V and 6 bases at J, with 14 bases between the two ends. The CDR3 DNA sequence: TGTGCCACCAGTGACCCAAGGGGGTTTGATGGCTACACCTTC. It encodes CATSDPRGFDGYTF.

The count of this clonotype is one. V usage is TRBV14 and J usage is TRBJ1-1; D gene unclear. This CDR3 has 15 amino acids. Trimming removed 1 base from V and 0 bases from J, with 9 bases in between. Germline CDR1 reads SGHDN; CDR2 reads FVKESK. CDR3 coding DNA: TGTGCCAGCAGCCAAGGAAGACTCCTGAACACTGAAGCTTTCTTT. It is translated as CASSQGRLLNTEAFF. The full variable domain, in which reference TRBV14 and TRBJ1-1 provide the parts outside the CDR3, is EAGVTQFPSHSVIEKGQTVTLRCDPISGHDNLYWYRRVMGKEIKFLLHFVKESKQDESGMPNNRFLAERTGGTYSTLKVQPAELEDSGVYFCASSQGRLLNTEAFFGQGTRLTVV.

This clonotype has ten or more counts. This chain links TRBV5-1 with TRBJ1-6; D not certain. The CDR3 consists of 14 residues. Trimming left V 2 bases short and J 3 bases short, with 6 bases between. The germline gives CDR1 SGHRS, CDR2 YFSETQ. This chain's CDR3 is CASSLSLYNSPLHF. In DNA form, the CDR3 reads TGCGCCAGCAGCTTATCTCTCTATAATTCACCCCTCCACTTT.

V usage is TRBV24-1 and J usage is TRBJ2-1; D assignment may be TRBD1 or TRBD2 (5 bases each). The CDR3 sequence is 15 residues long. Germline CDR1 reads KGHDR; CDR2 reads SFDVKD. The V gene lost 4 bases and the J gene lost 4 bases, with 13 bases spanning the gap. In nucleotides, the CDR3 is TGTGCCACCAGTGAATCCGGGACGGCATACAATGAGCAGTTCTTC. Translating gives CATSESGTAYNEQFF.

CDR3 protein: CSVANPYLTDTQYF. CDR3 coding DNA: TGCAGCGTTGCCAACCCGTACCTCACAGATACGCAGTATTTT. The rearrangement uses TRBV29-1 and TRBJ2-3; D not resolved. The CDR3 has 14 amino acids. With 4 bases removed from V and 2 bases from J, the gap between germline ends came to 13 bases. Germline-derived CDR1 and CDR2 are SQVTM and ANQGSEA.

Ten or more counts support this clonotype. The chain couples TRBV12-3 or TRBV12-4 to TRBJ2-2; 8 bases match TRBD1. The V and J ends lost 5 bases and 6 bases, in that order; junction bases with no gene match: 2. CDR3 length equals 13 residues. CDR3 residues: CASSRQGPGELFF. For the CDR3, the DNA is TGTGCCAGCAGTCGACAGGGGCCCGGGGAGCTGTTTTTT.

The count of this clonotype is one. The chain combines TRBV15 with TRBJ2-1; D gene unclear. V lost 2 bases and J lost 9, with 8 bases in between. The CDR3 is made up of 12 amino acids. The V gene's germline CDR1 is LNHNV and CDR2 YYDKDF (reference sequence). CDR3 nucleotide sequence: TGTGCCACCAGCAGAAGAGGTATTGAGCAGTTCTTC. As protein: CATSRRGIEQFF.

This clonotype was found a few times. V gene TRBV9 combines with J gene TRBJ2-3; possibly TRBD1 or TRBD2 for D (5 bases each). V was shortened by 0 bases and J by 4 bases, with 21 bases between the two germline ends. The CDR3 extends over 18 amino acids. Germline V gives CDR1 SGDLS, CDR2 YYNGEE. CDR3 sequence reads: CASSVGVPGRRGADTQYF. CDR3 sequence (DNA): TGTGCCAGCAGCGTAGGGGTCCCGGGACGGAGAGGGGCAGATACGCAGTATTTT.

The chain recombines TRBV25-1 with TRBJ1-6; D is possibly TRBD1 (5 bases). CDR1 MGHDK and CDR2 SYGVNS come from the germline V gene. V lost 4 bases, J lost 7 bases, and 11 bases lay in between. The CDR3 sequence is 14 residues long. CDR3 bases: TGTGCCAGCAGTGTGGGACCGATGAATTCACCCCTCCACTTT. It specifies CASSVGPMNSPLHF.

This clonotype was found many times. V usage is TRBV12-3 or TRBV12-4 and J usage is TRBJ1-1; maybe TRBD1 (5 bases). This CDR3 is 11 amino acids long. Trimming took off 5 bases at V and 12 bases at J, with 13 bases between the two ends. CDR3 in amino acids: CASSPTGVTFF. The CDR3 nucleotides read TGTGCCAGCAGTCCTACGGGGGTGACTTTCTTT.

The rearrangement links TRBV24-1 to TRBJ2-5, with 12 bases aligning to TRBD1. Germline CDR1 is KGHDR and CDR2 is SFDVKD. With V trimmed by 5 bases and J by 3 bases, 6 bases remained unmatched. The CDR3 covers 16 residues. CDR3 loop: CATSVVGTGGEETQYF. The CDR3, as DNA: TGTGCCACCAGTGTTGTGGGGACAGGGGGCGAAGAGACCCAGTACTTC.

The chain links TRBV20-1 to TRBJ1-2, with 7 positions matching TRBD1. V was pared by 5 bases and J by 7 bases, with 10 bases of the junction left unmatched. CDR3 length: 13 amino acids. CDR1 and CDR2 (germline): DFQATT, SNEGSKA (reference sequence). CDR3 nucleotides: TGCAGTGCTTCACCAGACAGGGAAGGTGGCTACACCTTC. Its translation is CSASPDREGGYTF.

This clonotype has at least ten counts. The chain uses TRBV6-2 or TRBV6-3 and TRBJ2-7, with 9 bases fitting TRBD1. Germline V gives CDR1 MNHEY, CDR2 SVGEGT. The CDR3 consists of 15 residues. After removal of 6 bases from V and 5 bases from J, the junction contained 11 bases not matched to a gene. CDR3 sequence: CASSQPGQGFNEQYF. The DNA of the CDR3 is TGTGCCAGCAGCCAGCCGGGACAGGGTTTTAACGAGCAGTACTTC.

This clonotype was recorded many times. This chain links TRBV12-3 or TRBV12-4 with TRBJ1-3; no definite D call. The ends were cut back, 4 bases at V and 2 bases at J, with 0 bases in the middle. CDR3 length: 11 amino acids. CDR3 in amino acids: CASSSGNTIYF. CDR3 nucleotide sequence: TGTGCCAGCAGTTCTGGAAACACCATATATTTT.

This chain uses TRBV20-1 with TRBJ2-5, with 8 bases matching TRBD1. V lost 1 base and J lost 3; bases outside the gene matches: 7. This CDR3 region has 15 residues. Germline V CDR1 and CDR2: DFQATT, SNEGSKA (reference sequence). CDR3 nucleotides: TGCAGTGCTAGAGGAATCGGGACAGGAAAAGAGACCCAGTACTTC. This gives the protein CSARGIGTGKETQYF.

The chain employs TRBV3-1 and TRBJ2-1, with 11 bases matching TRBD2. V was pared by 1 base and J by 7 bases, with 9 bases of the junction left unmatched. Germline lookup yields CDR1 LGHDT and CDR2 YNNKEL (reference sequence). This CDR3 has 17 residues. The CDR3 coding sequence is TGTGCCAGCAGCCAAGGACGACTAGCGGGATGGGATAATGAGCAGTTCTTC. It is translated as CASSQGRLAGWDNEQFF.

This clonotype was counted a single time. The chain uses TRBV20-1 and TRBJ2-2; D remains ambiguous. The germline gives CDR1 DFQATT, CDR2 SNEGSKA (reference sequence). Between the trimmed V and J ends, which lost 0 bases and 10 bases, there was a span of 15 bases. The CDR3 totals 14 residues. Here the CDR3 reads CSARDPGVIVELFF. CDR3 nucleotides: TGCAGTGCTAGAGACCCGGGCGTAATCGTGGAGCTGTTTTTT.

The chain combines TRBV18 with TRBJ1-3; D is undetermined. The CDR3 sequence is 14 residues long. Germline V gene data show CDR1 as KGHSH and CDR2 as LQKENI. Trimming removed 3 bases from V and 5 bases from J, with 11 bases in between. The CDR3 sequence: CASSPPYSRNTIYF. In nucleotides, the CDR3 is TGTGCCAGCTCACCTCCTTATTCCCGAAACACCATATATTTT. Variable domain in full (rest from reference TRBV18 and TRBJ1-3): NAGVMQNPRHLVRRRGQEARLRCSPMKGHSHVYWYRQLPEEGLKFMVYLQKENIIDESGMPKERFSAEFPKEGPSILRIQQVVRGDSAAYFCASSPPYSRNTIYFGEGSWLTVV.